This TCR beta chain was captured in a study of blood T cell repertoires in COVID-19. For the study at large: Sources were T cells, B-cell-depleted T cells, or PBMCs; the material itself was cDNA or gDNA.

The assay was immunoSEQ multiplex PCR, and TCRdb's table has in-frame clones only and misses some. Of around 200,000 clones in the sample, around 86% were seen once. Sequencing used peripheral blood. This sequence was found in a woman aged 80 or over in a cohort sampled during active or convalescent COVID-19.

The CDR3 protein is CASSLTLNTEAFF. DNA of the CDR3: TGTGCCAGCAGCTTAACATTGAACACTGAAGCTTTCTTT. V is TRBV5-5 and J is TRBJ1-1; unclear D gene. CDR1 SGHKS and CDR2 YYEKEE come from the germline V gene (reference sequence). The length of the CDR3 is 13 residues. V lost 2 bases and J lost 0, with 5 bases in between.